This record covers a single TCR beta chain. The antigen is not known. This same CDR3 is encoded by further DNA sequences in the sample. The germline V and J ends were trimmed by 1 base and 1 base, with 7 bases remaining between them. Germline V gene sequence: CDR1 SGHNT, CDR2 YENEEA. This CDR3 contains 14 residues. The data were taken from a study of cytomegalovirus exposure and HLA in healthy donors. Study as a whole: Around 78 million unique TCR sequences came from HLA-typed donors in an early release.

As for the donors, each was a healthy bone marrow donor. Primers: 60 Vbeta forward and 13 Jbeta reverse. Profiled with immunoSEQ multiplex PCR; TCRdb holds only in-frame clones, not every one. This table has over 200,000 clones, about 70% appearing once. Study-wide results and caveats: Researchers reported in a later analysis that a missense DCLRE1C variant was tied to TCR beta V- and J-gene trimming. Per a prior analysis, the majority of TCR beta V segments were productive roughly 87% or roughly 30% of the time.

This receptor was obtained from a woman in her 30s in good health and CMV-seronegative. Specimen: PBMCs. The rearrangement links TRBV11-3 to TRBJ1-1; D unresolved. As DNA, the CDR3 is TGTGCCAGCAGCTTAGGACTGAGGAACACTGAAGCTTTCTTT. Protein: CASSLGLRNTEAFF.